Listed below are T cell receptor beta chains from one sample, sequenced in a study of T cell responses to AZD1222 COVID-19 vaccine. Produced via immunoSEQ multiplex PCR; TCRdb's table is partial and in-frame only. This sample has just under 150,000 clones, with approximately 88% found just once. The sample in question was peripheral blood, obtained 28 days after the second dose of the MenACWY control vaccine. Receptor source: an adult who received the MenACWY meningococcal vaccine as a control. CDR3s include the opening cysteine and the closing phenylalanine or tryptophan. Fields, in order: J gene, V gene, CDR3 protein.

TRBJ2-5 TRBV5-1 CASSDQNQETQYF
TRBJ2-2 TRBV28 CASSRSTGELFF
TRBJ1-1 TRBV3-1/TRBV3-2 CASSPTVLNTEAFF
TRBJ2-5 TRBV6-6 CASSYSPETQYF
TRBJ2-4 TRBV19 CASSIERRDRNIQYF
TRBJ1-5 TRBV19 CATSPGVSNQPQHF
TRBJ2-6 TRBV7-2 CASSLGAGGANVLTF
TRBJ1-1 TRBV5-1 CASSGDRMNTEAFF
TRBJ1-6 TRBV5-8 CASSANRGSPLHF
TRBJ1-6 TRBV18 CASSPGRGANSPLHF
TRBJ2-3 TRBV18 CASSPPETAAQYF
TRBJ2-7 TRBV6-1 CASSERGTATYEQYF
TRBJ1-1 TRBV19 CASSLTGAAEAFF
TRBJ1-5 TRBV4-1 CASYLRHSNQPQHF
TRBJ2-5 TRBV7-8 CASGRGGTETQYF
TRBJ1-3 TRBV6-5 CASSYSGRGRNTIYF
TRBJ1-3 TRBV5-1 CASSQGVGGNTIYF
TRBJ1-2 TRBV28 CASRDRPVGGYTF
TRBJ1-4 TRBV7-9 CASSLWGEDEKLFF
TRBJ2-6 TRBV6-5 CASCRPGANVLTF
TRBJ2-1 TRBV6-5 CASSYSGYRGYNEQFF
TRBJ2-7 TRBV10-2 CASSPTASYEQYF
TRBJ2-7 TRBV5-4 CASSPGRSSYEQYF
TRBJ2-5 TRBV15 CATSREGGGWETQYF
TRBJ2-2 TRBV4-1 CASSQGVQGGNTGELFF
TRBJ2-5 TRBV18 CASSPRANQETQYF
TRBJ1-2 TRBV2 CASSEPQPNYGYTF
TRBJ2-7 TRBV10-1 CANPDPREQYF
TRBJ2-7 TRBV7-2 CASSSTGGSYEQYF
TRBJ2-2 TRBV6-2/TRBV6-3 CASSSDRVDTGELFF
TRBJ1-6 TRBV11-3 CASSLVGDSPLHF
TRBJ2-5 TRBV9 CASSVDRGETQYF
TRBJ1-1 TRBV24-1 CATSDGGYAEAFF